What follows are 7 T cell receptor beta chains derived from one specimen sequenced in a study of identical twins. MiXCR was run by TCRdb on the 5' RACE reads, yielding one entry per CDR3 protein. The profile covers about 430,000 distinct CDR3 sequences, with about 18% appearing a single time and more than 10% taken by the ten largest. The sample taken for sequencing was naive T cells sorted from blood. These receptors all stem from a man aged 50 to 60 in good health.

CDR3 region: CASSSNRGSGANVLTF. In DNA form, the CDR3 reads TGTGCCAGCAGTTCCAACAGGGGGTCTGGGGCCAACGTCCTGACTTTC. The rearrangement joins TRBV12-3 or TRBV12-4 to TRBJ2-6, with 8 bases identical to TRBD1. With 4 bases clipped from V and 1 base from J, the junction kept 3 bases outside the gene matches. The CDR3 spans 16 residues.

This clonotype was counted only a few times. The chain combines TRBV7-8 with TRBJ1-1, with D unclear. There are 15 residues in the CDR3. Germline lookup yields CDR1 SGHVS and CDR2 FQNEAQ. Trimming removed 1 base at V and 0 bases at J, with 9 bases between. The CDR3, as DNA: TGTGCCAGCAGCTTAGTTCCGGGCATGAACACTGAAGCTTTCTTT. This translates into CASSLVPGMNTEAFF.

This clonotype was detected many times. This chain connects TRBV20-1 to TRBJ1-5; maybe TRBD1 (5 bases). CDR3 length: 14 amino acids. Looked up from germline, CDR1 is DFQATT and CDR2 is SNEGSKA (reference sequence). V was pared by 6 bases and J by 1 base, with 13 bases between. CDR3: CSARRGASNQPQHF. The CDR3 region has the DNA TGCAGTGCCCGGCGAGGGGCGAGCAATCAGCCCCAGCATTTT.

This chain uses TRBV5-1 with TRBJ2-1; D gene ambiguous. Trimming cost V 1 base and J 6 bases, with 14 bases left between them. In germline, CDR1 is SGHRS, CDR2 YFSETQ. CDR3 length equals 15 residues. The CDR3 here is CASSLQTGYSNEQFF. CDR3 coding DNA: TGCGCCAGCAGCTTGCAGACTGGCTATTCCAATGAGCAGTTCTTC.

This clonotype was observed a few times. The chain combines TRBV12-3 or TRBV12-4 with TRBJ1-2; D is possibly TRBD1 (5 bases). The CDR3 runs to 14 residues. The germline V and J ends were trimmed by 6 bases and 0 bases, with 11 bases remaining between them. CDR3 coding DNA: TGTGCCAGCAGGACAAGGGGTTCTAACTATGGCTACACCTTC. Encoded protein: CASRTRGSNYGYTF.

The sample holds many counts of this clonotype. The V and J genes are TRBV5-1 and TRBJ2-1; 11 bases align to TRBD2. Looked up from germline, CDR1 is SGHRS and CDR2 is YFSETQ. The V and J ends lost 0 bases and 7 bases, in that order; junction bases with no gene match: 6. The CDR3 contains 16 residues. The CDR3, as DNA: TGCGCCAGCAGCTTGGCCGGGACTAGCGGATTGAATGAGCAGTTCTTC. This encodes CASSLAGTSGLNEQFF.

This clonotype was detected only a few times. CDR3 region: CASSSGAEETQYF. CDR3 DNA: TGTGCCAGCAGCTCCGGGGCGGAAGAGACCCAGTACTTC. The genes are TRBV7-3 and TRBJ2-5; D may be TRBD1 or TRBD2 (5 bases each). V lost 4 bases and J lost 3, with 9 bases in between. Germline-derived CDR1 and CDR2 are SGHTA and FQGTGA. The CDR3 extends over 13 amino acids.